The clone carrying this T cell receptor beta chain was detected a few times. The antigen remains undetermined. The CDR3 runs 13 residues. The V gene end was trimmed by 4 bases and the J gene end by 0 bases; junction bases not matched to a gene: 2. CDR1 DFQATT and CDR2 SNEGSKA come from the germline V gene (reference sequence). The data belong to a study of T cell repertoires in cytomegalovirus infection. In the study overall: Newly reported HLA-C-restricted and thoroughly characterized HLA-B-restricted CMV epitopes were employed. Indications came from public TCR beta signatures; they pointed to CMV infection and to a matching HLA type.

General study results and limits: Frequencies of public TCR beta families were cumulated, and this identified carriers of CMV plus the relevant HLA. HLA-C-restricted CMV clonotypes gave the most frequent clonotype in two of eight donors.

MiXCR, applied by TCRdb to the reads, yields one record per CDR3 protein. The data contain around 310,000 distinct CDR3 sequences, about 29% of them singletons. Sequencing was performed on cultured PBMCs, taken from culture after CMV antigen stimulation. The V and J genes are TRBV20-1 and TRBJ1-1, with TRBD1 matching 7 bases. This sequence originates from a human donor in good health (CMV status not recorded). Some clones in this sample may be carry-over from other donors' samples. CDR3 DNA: TGCAGTGCTATGACAGGGATGAACACTGAAGCTTTCTTT. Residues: CSAMTGMNTEAFF.